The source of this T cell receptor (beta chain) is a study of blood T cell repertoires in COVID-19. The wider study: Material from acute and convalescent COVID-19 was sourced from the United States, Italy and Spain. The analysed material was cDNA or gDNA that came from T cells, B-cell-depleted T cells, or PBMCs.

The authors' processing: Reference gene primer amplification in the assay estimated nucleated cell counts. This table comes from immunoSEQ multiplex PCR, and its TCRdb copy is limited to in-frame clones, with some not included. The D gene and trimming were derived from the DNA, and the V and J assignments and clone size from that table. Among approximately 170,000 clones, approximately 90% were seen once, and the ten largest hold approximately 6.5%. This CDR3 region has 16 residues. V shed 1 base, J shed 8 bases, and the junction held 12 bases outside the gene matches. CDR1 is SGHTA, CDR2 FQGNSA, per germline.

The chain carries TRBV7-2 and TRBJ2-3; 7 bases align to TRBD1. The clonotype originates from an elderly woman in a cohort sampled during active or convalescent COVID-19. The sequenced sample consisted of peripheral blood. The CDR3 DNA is TGTGCCAGCAGCTTAGTATACAGGGGCAACCTTGTTACGCAGTATTTT. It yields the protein CASSLVYRGNLVTQYF.